A selection of T cell receptor beta chains follows, all from one sample in a study of blood T cell repertoires in COVID-19. TCRdb's copy holds only in-frame clones and misses some; the assay was immunoSEQ multiplex PCR. The repertoire holds roughly 160,000 clones, with roughly 91% as singletons. The sequenced material came from peripheral blood. All receptors come from a man between 18 and 29 years old with acute or convalescent COVID-19. Both conserved end residues are part of each CDR3. D genes are given only for firm matches. Clone size is stated in some rows and not others, as once, few, many or a class when expanded.

V gene	J gene	clone size	D gene	CDR3 protein	CDR3 DNA
TRBV2	TRBJ2-1	NA	NA	CASSEADVRAEEQFF	TGTGCCAGCAGTGAGGCCGACGTGAGGGCAGAAGAGCAGTTCTTC
TRBV29-1	TRBJ2-2	NA	TRBD1	CSVYRGVNTGELFF	TGCAGCGTCTACAGGGGAGTGAACACCGGGGAGCTGTTTTTT
TRBV5-8	TRBJ1-1	NA	TRBD1	CASSWRDRDTEAFF	TGTGCCAGCAGCTGGCGGGACAGGGACACTGAAGCTTTCTTT
TRBV5-4	TRBJ2-7	NA	TRBD2	CASSLELAGPYEQYF	TGTGCCAGCAGCTTGGAGCTAGCGGGACCCTACGAGCAGTACTTC
TRBV23-1	TRBJ1-4	NA	TRBD1	CASSQFGLPGQGQEKLFF	TGCGCCAGCAGTCAATTTGGACTACCGGGACAGGGCCAGGAAAAACTGTTTTTT
TRBV9	TRBJ2-1	NA	NA	CASSVGGAGQTYNEQFF	TGTGCCAGCAGCGTTGGAGGGGCGGGGCAGACTTACAATGAGCAGTTCTTC
TRBV27	TRBJ2-7	NA	NA	CASSLGGSLDEQYF	TGTGCCAGCAGTTTAGGGGGGTCTCTCGACGAGCAGTACTTC
TRBV5-1	TRBJ1-1	NA	NA	CASSYTQGNTEAFF	TGCGCCAGCAGCTACACACAGGGTAACACTGAAGCTTTCTTT
TRBV12-5	TRBJ1-5	NA	NA	CASGLTYQPQHF	TGTGCTAGTGGTTTGACTTATCAGCCCCAGCATTTT
TRBV24-1	TRBJ1-2	once	NA	CATSDDLTGGYTF	TGTGCCACCAGTGATGATTTGACAGGAGGCTACACCTTC
TRBV7-9	TRBJ1-3	NA	NA	CASRGGSGNTIYF	TGTGCCAGCAGAGGAGGCTCTGGAAACACCATATATTTT
TRBV6-5	TRBJ2-1	NA	NA	CASSPFSETYNEQFF	TGTGCCAGCAGCCCCTTTTCCGAGACCTACAATGAGCAGTTCTTC
TRBV4-1	TRBJ2-7	few	TRBD2	CASSPTSGSLYEQYF	TGCGCCAGCAGCCCGACTAGCGGGTCCCTATACGAGCAGTACTTC
TRBV6-1	TRBJ2-5	NA	NA	CASSEWGGQGETQYF	TGTGCCAGCAGTGAATGGGGGGGGCAAGGAGAGACCCAGTACTTC
TRBV7-6	TRBJ1-1	NA	NA	CASSLGGLPMNTEAFF	TGTGCCAGCAGCTTGGGGGGGCTCCCCATGAACACTGAAGCTTTCTTT
TRBV5-1	TRBJ2-3	NA	NA	CASSLALSTVRDPTDTQYF	TGCGCCAGCAGCTTGGCCTTAAGTACGGTGCGGGACCCCACAGATACGCAGTATTTT
TRBV5-4	TRBJ2-5	NA	TRBD1	CASSSRGQETQYF	TGTGCCAGCAGCTCCAGGGGGCAAGAGACCCAGTACTTC
TRBV4-1	TRBJ1-1	NA	NA	CASSQGGFGDEAFF	TGCGCCAGCAGCCAAGGCGGGTTCGGAGATGAAGCTTTCTTT
TRBV7-7	TRBJ2-1	NA	NA	CASSLGGGNEQFF	TGTGCCAGCAGCTTGGGTGGAGGGAATGAGCAGTTCTTC
TRBV12-5	TRBJ2-5	once	NA	CASELPPETQYF	TGTGCTAGTGAGCTACCCCCAGAGACCCAGTACTTC
TRBV27	TRBJ2-3	NA	TRBD2	CASSVSGRASSTDTQYF	TGTGCCAGCAGTGTTAGCGGGAGGGCCAGTTCCACAGATACGCAGTATTTT
TRBV5-6	TRBJ2-2	NA	TRBD1	CASSLPGQGNTGELFF	TGTGCCAGCAGCCTCCCGGGACAGGGGAACACCGGGGAGCTGTTTTTT
TRBV7-2	TRBJ1-5	NA	TRBD1	CASSWDRDQPQHF	TGTGCCAGCAGCTGGGACAGGGATCAGCCCCAGCATTTT
TRBV4-2	TRBJ2-3	NA	TRBD2	CASSQSSGKSTDTQYF	TGTGCCAGCAGCCAGAGTAGCGGGAAGAGTACAGATACGCAGTATTTT
TRBV5-1	TRBJ1-1	NA	NA	CASSLTVNTEAFF	TGCGCCAGCAGCTTGACGGTGAACACTGAAGCTTTCTTT